The rows below give T cell receptor beta chains drawn from one sample of a study of beta chain features in type 1 diabetes. The method was immunoSEQ multiplex PCR; TCRdb's version includes in-frame clones alone and lacks a portion of them. Among hundreds of thousands of clones listed, roughly 16% were seen once. The sequencing input was naive CD4+ T cells from blood. These receptors were taken from a man in his late teens or twenties in good health. Both conserved end residues are part of each CDR3. A D gene is named only where the DNA matches it firmly. Rows may omit the clone size; those that give it use once, few, many or a size class.

abundance	v_gene	j_gene	d_gene	CDR3nt	CDR3aa
few	TRBV27	TRBJ2-1	-	TGTGCCAGCAGCCGTACACGGGGGAGCTCCTACAATGAGCAGTTCTTC	CASSRTRGSSYNEQFF
few	TRBV6-5	TRBJ2-7	-	TGTGCCAGCAGTTACGGCGGGGTGAAGTCCTACGAGCAGTACTTC	CASSYGGVKSYEQYF
few	TRBV7-3	TRBJ1-1	-	TGTGCCAGCAGCGCTGGAGAGGCCACTGAAGCTTTCTTT	CASSAGEATEAFF
-	TRBV7-6	TRBJ2-3	-	TGTGCCAGCAGCTTAGTGGGACTTGGCACAGATACGCAGTATTTT	CASSLVGLGTDTQYF
-	TRBV27	TRBJ2-6	-	TGTGCCAGCAGACACACCGGACAGTCTGGGGCCAACGTCCTGACTTTC	CASRHTGQSGANVLTF
-	TRBV7-9	TRBJ1-5	-	TGTGCCGGTAGCGACCGCGGAAGGGTGTATAGCAATCAGCCCCAGCATTTT	CAGSDRGRVYSNQPQHF
-	TRBV4-3	TRBJ1-2	TRBD1	TGCGCCAGCAGCCAAGATCGCGAGAGGGGACAGGGAATTAACTATGGCTACACCTTC	CASSQDRERGQGINYGYTF
few	TRBV7-3	TRBJ2-7	TRBD2	TGTGCCAGCACCCCCGGCGCGGGGGGCGCCGAGCAGTACTTC	CASTPGAGGAEQYF
few	TRBV11-3	TRBJ2-3	-	TGTGCCAGCAGCTTTAGCGGAACTAGCACAGATACGCAGTATTTT	CASSFSGTSTDTQYF
-	TRBV29-1	TRBJ2-3	-	TGCAGCGTTGAAGGGACTAAGCGGGGCACAGATACGCAGTATTTT	CSVEGTKRGTDTQYF
-	TRBV18	TRBJ1-1	-	TGTGCCAGCTCCGGGACGAGGAAGAACACTGAAGCTTTCTTT	CASSGTRKNTEAFF
-	TRBV29-1	TRBJ1-5	-	TGCAGCGTTGGAGAGACGCTAGGGCAGCCCCAGCATTTT	CSVGETLGQPQHF
few	TRBV2	TRBJ1-1	-	TGTGCCAGCAGTGTCTCAAGGGGTGAAGCTTTCTTT	CASSVSRGEAFF
few	TRBV7-9	TRBJ2-6	-	TGTGCCAGCAGCTTAGACAGGGGAGGTTCTGGGGCCAACGTCCTGACTTTC	CASSLDRGGSGANVLTF
few	TRBV28	TRBJ1-2	-	TGTGCCAGCATGAACGCCGGGATTTCTAACTATGGCTACACCTTC	CASMNAGISNYGYTF
few	TRBV28	TRBJ2-1	TRBD2	TGTGCCAGCAGTTTACAGCACCCGCGGGAGGACCACAATGAGCAGTTCTTC	CASSLQHPREDHNEQFF
once	TRBV7-9	TRBJ1-5	-	TGTGCCAGCAGCTTATCAGTAAATCAGCCCCAGCATTTT	CASSLSVNQPQHF
-	TRBV7-9	TRBJ1-5	-	TGTGCCAGCAGCTTAGGCAGTTCTGGCAATCAGCCCCAGCATTTT	CASSLGSSGNQPQHF
-	TRBV19	TRBJ2-1	-	TGTGCCAGTAGTACCTACAATGAGCAGTTCTTC	CASSTYNEQFF
few	TRBV10-3	TRBJ2-2	-	TGTGCCATCAGTGAGTCGCGTCTGGGCACCGGGGAGCTGTTTTTT	CAISESRLGTGELFF
-	TRBV10-3	TRBJ2-2	TRBD1	TGTGCCCTACGACAGGGGGCCGACACCGGGGAGCTGTTTTTT	CALRQGADTGELFF
few	TRBV7-3	TRBJ2-1	-	TGTGCCAGCAGCTTAAGTGGGACCCCCTACAATGAGCAGTTCTTC	CASSLSGTPYNEQFF
-	TRBV30	TRBJ2-3	TRBD2	TGTGCCTGGAGGGCCCTTCGCGGGGGTCTATATACGCAGTATTTT	CAWRALRGGLYTQYF
few	TRBV2	TRBJ1-5	TRBD1	TGTGCCAGCACCGGCCAGGGGGTTGTTCAGCCCCAGCATTTT	CASTGQGVVQPQHF
few	TRBV14	TRBJ2-7	TRBD2	TGTGCCAGCAGCCAAGCTAGCGGCTCCTACGAGCAGTACTTC	CASSQASGSYEQYF
few	TRBV18	TRBJ2-7	TRBD1	TGTGCCAGCTCACCAATGATCACAGGGGCCTACGAGCAGTACTTC	CASSPMITGAYEQYF
-	TRBV27	TRBJ2-7	TRBD1	TGTGCCAGCAGTTTCCTTGGACAGGGGGCCTCCTACGAGCAGTACTTC	CASSFLGQGASYEQYF